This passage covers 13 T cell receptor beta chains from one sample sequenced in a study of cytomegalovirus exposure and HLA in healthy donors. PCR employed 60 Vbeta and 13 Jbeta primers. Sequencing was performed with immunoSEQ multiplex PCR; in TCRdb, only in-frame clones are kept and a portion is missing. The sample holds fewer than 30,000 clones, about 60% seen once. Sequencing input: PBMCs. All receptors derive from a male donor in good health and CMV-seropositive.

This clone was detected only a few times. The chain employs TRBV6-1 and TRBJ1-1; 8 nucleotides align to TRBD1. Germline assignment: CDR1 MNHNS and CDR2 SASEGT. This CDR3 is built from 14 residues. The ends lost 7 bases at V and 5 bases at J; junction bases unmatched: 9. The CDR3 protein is CASTPRQGNTEAFF. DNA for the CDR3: TGTGCCAGCACCCCCCGACAGGGGAATACTGAAGCTTTCTTT.

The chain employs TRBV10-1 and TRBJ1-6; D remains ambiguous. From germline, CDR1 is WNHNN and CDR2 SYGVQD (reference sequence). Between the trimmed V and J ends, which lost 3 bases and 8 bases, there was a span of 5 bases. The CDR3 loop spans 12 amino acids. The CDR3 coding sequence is TGCGCCAGCAGTGATGGAGATTCACCCCTCCACTTT. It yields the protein CASSDGDSPLHF.

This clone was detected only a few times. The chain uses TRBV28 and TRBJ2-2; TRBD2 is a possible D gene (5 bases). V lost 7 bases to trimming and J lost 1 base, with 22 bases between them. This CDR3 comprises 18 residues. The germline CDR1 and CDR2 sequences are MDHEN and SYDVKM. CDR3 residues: CASNSGMMGTRNTGELFF. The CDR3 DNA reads TGTGCCAGCAATTCCGGGATGATGGGAACGAGGAACACCGGGGAGCTGTTTTTT.

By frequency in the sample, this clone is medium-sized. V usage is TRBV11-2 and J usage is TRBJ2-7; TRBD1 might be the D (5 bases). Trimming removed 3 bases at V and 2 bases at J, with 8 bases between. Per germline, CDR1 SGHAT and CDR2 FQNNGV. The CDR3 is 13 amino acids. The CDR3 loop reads CASSLGLTYEQYF. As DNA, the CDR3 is TGTGCCAGCAGCTTGGGGCTCACCTACGAGCAGTACTTC.

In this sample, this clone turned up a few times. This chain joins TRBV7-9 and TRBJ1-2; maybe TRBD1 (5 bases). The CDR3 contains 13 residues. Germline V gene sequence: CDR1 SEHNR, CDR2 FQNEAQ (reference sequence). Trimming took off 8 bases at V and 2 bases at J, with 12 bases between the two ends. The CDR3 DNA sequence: TGTGCCAGCGCCTTGGGGGGGAACTATGGCTACACCTTC. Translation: CASALGGNYGYTF.

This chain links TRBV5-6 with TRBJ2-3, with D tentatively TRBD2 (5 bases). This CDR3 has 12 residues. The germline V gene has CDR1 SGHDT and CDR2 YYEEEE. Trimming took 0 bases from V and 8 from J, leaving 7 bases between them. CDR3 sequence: CASSLAEGTQYF. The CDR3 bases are TGTGCCAGCAGCTTGGCCGAGGGTACGCAGTATTTT.

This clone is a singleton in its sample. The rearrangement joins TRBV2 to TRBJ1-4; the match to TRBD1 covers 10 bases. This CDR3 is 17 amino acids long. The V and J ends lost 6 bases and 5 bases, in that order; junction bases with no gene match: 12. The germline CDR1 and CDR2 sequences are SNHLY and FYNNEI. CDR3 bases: TGTGCCAGCAGGTACCGGGACAGGGGTCCCGTCAATGAAAAACTGTTTTTT. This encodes CASRYRDRGPVNEKLFF.

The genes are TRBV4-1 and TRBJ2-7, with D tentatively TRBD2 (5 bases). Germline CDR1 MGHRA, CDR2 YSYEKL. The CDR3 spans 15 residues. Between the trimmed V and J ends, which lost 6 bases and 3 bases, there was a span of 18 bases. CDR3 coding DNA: TGCGCCAGCAGGTCGGAGGAAGCGAGAGTCTACGAGCAGTACTTC. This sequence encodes CASRSEEARVYEQYF.

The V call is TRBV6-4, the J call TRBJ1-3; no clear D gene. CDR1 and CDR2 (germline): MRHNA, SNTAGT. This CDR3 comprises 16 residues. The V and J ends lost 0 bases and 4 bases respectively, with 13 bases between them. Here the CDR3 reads CASSDSAGGNGNTIYF. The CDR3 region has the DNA TGTGCCAGCAGTGACTCGGCGGGAGGGAACGGAAACACCATATATTTT.

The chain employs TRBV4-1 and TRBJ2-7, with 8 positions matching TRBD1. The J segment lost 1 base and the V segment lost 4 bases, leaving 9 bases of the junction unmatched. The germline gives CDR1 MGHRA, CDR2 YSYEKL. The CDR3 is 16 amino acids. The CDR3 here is CASSPGQGASSYEQYF. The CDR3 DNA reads TGCGCCAGCAGCCCTGGGCAGGGGGCGTCGTCCTACGAGCAGTACTTC.

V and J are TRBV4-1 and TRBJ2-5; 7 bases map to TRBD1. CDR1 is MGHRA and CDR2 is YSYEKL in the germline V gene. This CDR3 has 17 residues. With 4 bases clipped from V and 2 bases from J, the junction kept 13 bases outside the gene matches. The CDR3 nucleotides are TGCGCCAGCAGCCGCCTCCCGACAGGGAAGCATCAAGAGACCCAGTACTTC. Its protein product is CASSRLPTGKHQETQYF.

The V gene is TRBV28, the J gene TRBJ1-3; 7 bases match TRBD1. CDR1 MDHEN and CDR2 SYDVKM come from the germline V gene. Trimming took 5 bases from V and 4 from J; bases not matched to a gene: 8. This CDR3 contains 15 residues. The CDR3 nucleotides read TGTGCCAGCAGTCACGGGACAGCGATAGGAAACACCATATATTTT. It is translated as CASSHGTAIGNTIYF.

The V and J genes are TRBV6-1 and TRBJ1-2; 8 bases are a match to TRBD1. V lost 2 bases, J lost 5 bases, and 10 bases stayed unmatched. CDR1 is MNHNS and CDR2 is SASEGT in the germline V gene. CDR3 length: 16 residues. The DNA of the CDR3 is TGTGCCAGCAGTGAACTTTTTTTGGACAGGGTTTATGGCTACACCTTC. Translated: CASSELFLDRVYGYTF.